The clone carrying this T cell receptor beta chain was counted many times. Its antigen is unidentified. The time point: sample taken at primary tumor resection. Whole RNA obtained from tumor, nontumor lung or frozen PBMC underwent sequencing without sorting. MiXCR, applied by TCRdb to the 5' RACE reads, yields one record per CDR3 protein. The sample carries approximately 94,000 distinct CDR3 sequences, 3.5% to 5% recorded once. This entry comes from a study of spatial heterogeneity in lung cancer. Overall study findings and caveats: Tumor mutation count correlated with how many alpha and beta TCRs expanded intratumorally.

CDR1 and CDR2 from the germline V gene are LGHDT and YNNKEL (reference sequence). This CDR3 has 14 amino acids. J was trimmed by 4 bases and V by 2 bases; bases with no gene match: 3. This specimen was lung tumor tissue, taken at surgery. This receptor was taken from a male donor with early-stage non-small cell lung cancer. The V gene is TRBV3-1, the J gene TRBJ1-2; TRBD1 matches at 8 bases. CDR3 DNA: TGTGCCAGCAGCCAATACAGGGGGGCCTATGGCTACACCTTC. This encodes CASSQYRGAYGYTF.